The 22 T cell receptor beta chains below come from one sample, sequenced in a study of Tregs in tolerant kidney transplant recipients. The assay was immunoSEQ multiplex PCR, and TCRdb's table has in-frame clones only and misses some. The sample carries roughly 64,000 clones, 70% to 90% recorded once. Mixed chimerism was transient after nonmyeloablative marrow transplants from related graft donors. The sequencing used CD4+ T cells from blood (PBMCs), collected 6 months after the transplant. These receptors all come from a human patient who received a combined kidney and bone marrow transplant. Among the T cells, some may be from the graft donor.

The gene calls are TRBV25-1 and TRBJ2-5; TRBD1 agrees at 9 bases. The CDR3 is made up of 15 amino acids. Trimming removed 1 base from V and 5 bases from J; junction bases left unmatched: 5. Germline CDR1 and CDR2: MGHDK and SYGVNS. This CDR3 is CASSELGQGGETQYF. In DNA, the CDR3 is TGTGCCAGCAGTGAATTGGGACAGGGAGGGGAGACCCAGTACTTC.

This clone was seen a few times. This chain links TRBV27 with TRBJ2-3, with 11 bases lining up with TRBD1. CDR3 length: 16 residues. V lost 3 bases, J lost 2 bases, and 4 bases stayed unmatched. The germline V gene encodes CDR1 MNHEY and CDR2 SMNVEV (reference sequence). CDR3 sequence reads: CASSLSGQGDTDTQYF. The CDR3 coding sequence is TGTGCCAGCAGTTTGTCGGGACAGGGGGACACAGATACGCAGTATTTT.

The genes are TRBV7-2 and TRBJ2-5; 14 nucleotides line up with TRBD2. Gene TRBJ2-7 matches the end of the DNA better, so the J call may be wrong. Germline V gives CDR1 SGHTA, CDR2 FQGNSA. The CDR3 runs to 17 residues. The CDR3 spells CASSLVTTSGGAHEQYF. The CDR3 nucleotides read TGTGCCAGCAGCTTAGTTACGACTAGCGGGGGGGCTCACGAGCAGTACTTC.

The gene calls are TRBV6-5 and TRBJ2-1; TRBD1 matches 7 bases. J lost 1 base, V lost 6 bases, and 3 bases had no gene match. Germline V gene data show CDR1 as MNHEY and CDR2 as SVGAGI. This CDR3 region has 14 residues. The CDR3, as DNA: TGTGCCAGCAGGCTGACAGGGTCCTACAATGAGCAGTTCTTC. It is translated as CASRLTGSYNEQFF.

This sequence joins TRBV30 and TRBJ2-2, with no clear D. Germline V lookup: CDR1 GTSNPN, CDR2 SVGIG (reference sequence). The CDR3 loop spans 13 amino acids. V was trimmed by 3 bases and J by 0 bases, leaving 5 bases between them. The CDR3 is CAWRQTNTGELFF. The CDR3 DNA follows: TGTGCCTGGAGACAGACGAACACCGGGGAGCTGTTTTTT.

The CDR3 DNA reads TGTGCCAGCAGCTTAACCTTCGAGGCTAGCGGGGGATCCTACAATGAGCAGTTCTTC. The encoded protein is CASSLTFEASGGSYNEQFF. The rearrangement joins TRBV13 to TRBJ2-1; 10 bases agree with TRBD2. The germline V gene has CDR1 PRHDT and CDR2 FYEKMQ (reference sequence). The CDR3 is 19 residues long. V gave up 2 bases and J gave up 1 base; unmatched junction bases: 11.

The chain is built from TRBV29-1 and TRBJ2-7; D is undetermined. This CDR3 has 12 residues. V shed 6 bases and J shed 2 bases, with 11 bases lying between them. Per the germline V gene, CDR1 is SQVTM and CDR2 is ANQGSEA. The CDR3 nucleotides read TGCAGCGTGTCCGTCGGTCCCTACGAGCAGTACTTC. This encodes CSVSVGPYEQYF.

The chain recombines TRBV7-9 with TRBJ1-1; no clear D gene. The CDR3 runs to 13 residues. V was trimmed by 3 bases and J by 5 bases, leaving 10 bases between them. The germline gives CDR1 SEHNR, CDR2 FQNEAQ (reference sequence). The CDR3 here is CASSFWSGTEAFF. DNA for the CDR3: TGTGCCAGCAGCTTTTGGAGTGGTACTGAAGCTTTCTTT.

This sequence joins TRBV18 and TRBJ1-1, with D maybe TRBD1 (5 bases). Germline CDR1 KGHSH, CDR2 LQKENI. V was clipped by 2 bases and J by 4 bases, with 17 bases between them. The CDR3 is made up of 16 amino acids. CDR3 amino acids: CASSPVGQQVGTEAFF. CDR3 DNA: TGTGCCAGCTCACCAGTAGGCCAACAGGTTGGCACTGAAGCTTTCTTT.

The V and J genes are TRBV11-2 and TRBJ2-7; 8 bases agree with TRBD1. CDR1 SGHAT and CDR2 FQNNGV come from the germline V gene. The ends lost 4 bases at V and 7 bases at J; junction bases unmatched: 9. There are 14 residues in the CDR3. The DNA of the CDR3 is TGTGCCAGCAGCTCAGTGGACAGGGCCCGGGAGCAGTACTTC. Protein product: CASSSVDRAREQYF. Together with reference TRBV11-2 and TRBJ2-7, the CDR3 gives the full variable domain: EAGVAQSPRYKIIEKRQSVAFWCNPISGHATLYWYQQILGQGPKLLIQFQNNGVVDDSQLPKDRFSAERLKGVDSTLKIQPAKLEDSAVYLCASSSVDRAREQYFGPGTRLTVT.

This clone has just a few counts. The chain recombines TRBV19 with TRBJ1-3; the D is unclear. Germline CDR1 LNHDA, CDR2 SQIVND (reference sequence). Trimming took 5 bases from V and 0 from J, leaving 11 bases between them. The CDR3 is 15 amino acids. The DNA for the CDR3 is TGTGCCAGTAGTTGGGCTCAGTCCTCTGGAAACACCATATATTTT. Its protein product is CASSWAQSSGNTIYF.

CDR3 bases: TGTGCCAGCAGCCAGAGGACAGGCATCGTCTATGGCTACACCTTC. Translated: CASSQRTGIVYGYTF. The rearrangement joins TRBV6-1 to TRBJ1-2; 7 nucleotides match TRBD1. Looked up from germline, CDR1 is MNHNS and CDR2 is SASEGT. With 6 bases clipped from V and 4 bases from J, the junction kept 11 bases outside the gene matches. This CDR3 is built from 15 residues.

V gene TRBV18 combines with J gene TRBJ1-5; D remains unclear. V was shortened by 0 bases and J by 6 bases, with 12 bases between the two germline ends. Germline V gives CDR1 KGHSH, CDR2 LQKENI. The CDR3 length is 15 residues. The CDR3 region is CASSPPGGRGQPQHF. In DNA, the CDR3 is TGTGCCAGCTCACCACCGGGTGGCCGGGGTCAGCCCCAGCATTTT. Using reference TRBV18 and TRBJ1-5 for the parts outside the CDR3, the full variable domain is NAGVMQNPRHLVRRRGQEARLRCSPMKGHSHVYWYRQLPEEGLKFMVYLQKENIIDESGMPKERFSAEFPKEGPSILRIQQVVRGDSAAYFCASSPPGGRGQPQHFGDGTRLSIL.

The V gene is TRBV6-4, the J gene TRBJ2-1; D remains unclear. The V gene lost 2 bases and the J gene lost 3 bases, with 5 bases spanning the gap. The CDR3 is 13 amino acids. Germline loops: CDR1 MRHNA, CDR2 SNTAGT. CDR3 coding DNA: TGTGCCAGCAGTGACCACATCTACAATGAGCAGTTCTTC. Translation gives CASSDHIYNEQFF.

The CDR3 region has the DNA TGTGCCAGTAGTAATCCAACGGGGTACGAGCAGTACTTC. Encoded protein: CASSNPTGYEQYF. This chain joins TRBV19 and TRBJ2-7; D might be TRBD2 (5 bases). The CDR3 runs to 13 residues. Per germline, CDR1 LNHDA and CDR2 SQIVND (reference sequence). V was pared by 4 bases and J by 4 bases, with 11 bases between.

Here the CDR3 DNA reads TGTGCCAGCAGTAACTTGAGTACGGAAAAACTGTTTTTT. It yields the protein CASSNLSTEKLFF. This chain links TRBV28 with TRBJ1-4; D not resolved. The V gene's germline CDR1 is MDHEN and CDR2 SYDVKM. V dropped 5 bases and J dropped 8 bases, with 12 bases sitting between them. The CDR3 has 13 amino acids.

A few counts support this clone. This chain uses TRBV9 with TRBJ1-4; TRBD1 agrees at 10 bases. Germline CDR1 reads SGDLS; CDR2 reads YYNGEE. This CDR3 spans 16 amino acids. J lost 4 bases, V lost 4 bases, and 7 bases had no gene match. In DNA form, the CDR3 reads TGTGCCAGCAGCTCCCGGGACAGGGGCGATAATGAAAAACTGTTTTTT. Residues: CASSSRDRGDNEKLFF.

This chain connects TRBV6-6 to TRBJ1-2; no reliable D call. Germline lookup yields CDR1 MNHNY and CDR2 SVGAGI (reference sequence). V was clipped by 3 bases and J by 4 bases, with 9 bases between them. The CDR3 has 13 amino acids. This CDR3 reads CASSYGTSYGYTF. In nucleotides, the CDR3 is TGTGCCAGCAGTTATGGCACAAGCTATGGCTACACCTTC.

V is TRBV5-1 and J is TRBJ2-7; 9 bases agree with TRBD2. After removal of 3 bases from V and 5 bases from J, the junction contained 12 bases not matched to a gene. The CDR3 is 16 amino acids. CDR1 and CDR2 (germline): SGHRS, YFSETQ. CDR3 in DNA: TGCGCCAGCAGCTGGGTAGGGAGCGGGGGGCTGGACGAGCAGTACTTC. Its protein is CASSWVGSGGLDEQYF.

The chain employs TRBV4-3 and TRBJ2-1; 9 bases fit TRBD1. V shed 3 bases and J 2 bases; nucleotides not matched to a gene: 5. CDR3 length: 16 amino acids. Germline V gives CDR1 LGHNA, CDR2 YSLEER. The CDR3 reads CASSHLGQGPYNEQFF. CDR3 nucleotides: TGCGCCAGCAGCCATTTAGGACAGGGGCCCTACAATGAGCAGTTCTTC.

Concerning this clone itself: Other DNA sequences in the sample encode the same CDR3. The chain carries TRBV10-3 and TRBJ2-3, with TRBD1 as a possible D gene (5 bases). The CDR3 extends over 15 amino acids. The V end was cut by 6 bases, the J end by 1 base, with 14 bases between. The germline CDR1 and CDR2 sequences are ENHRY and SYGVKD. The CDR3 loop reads CAISDSGLRTDTQYF. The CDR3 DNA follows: TGTGCCATCAGCGATTCAGGGTTACGCACAGATACGCAGTATTTT.

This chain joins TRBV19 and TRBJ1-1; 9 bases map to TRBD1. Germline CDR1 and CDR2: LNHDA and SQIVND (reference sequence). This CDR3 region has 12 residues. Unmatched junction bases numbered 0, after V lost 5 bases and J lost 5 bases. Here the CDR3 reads CASSDRGTEAFF. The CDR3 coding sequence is TGTGCCAGTAGTGACAGGGGGACTGAAGCTTTCTTT.